This T cell receptor (beta chain) is from a study of blood T cell repertoires in COVID-19. Produced via immunoSEQ multiplex PCR; TCRdb's table is partial and in-frame only. The table has 150,000 or so clones, 84% seen once. The CDR3 length is 18 residues. The germline V gene encodes CDR1 MGHRA and CDR2 YSYEKL. Unmatched junction bases numbered 14, after V lost 0 bases and J lost 7 bases. The receptor's source is a man aged 45-65 years who had recovered from COVID-19. The specimen was PBMCs or T cells enriched from blood (not recorded which). This chain links TRBV4-1 with TRBJ1-4; TRBD1 matches at 7 bases. This CDR3 is CASSQDKNLKGAGEKLFF. The CDR3 DNA reads as TGCGCCAGCAGCCAAGATAAGAATTTAAAGGGGGCGGGTGAAAAACTGTTTTTT.